These 13 T cell receptor beta chains originate from one sample sequenced in a study of blood T cells in healthy people across ages (dated by TCRdb to 2013 to 2016). Receptor libraries were prepared by 5' RACE. Reads for this sample came from an Illumina HiSeq 2500. A second about 7 to 11 cycle PCR used a sample-barcoded 5' primer and a J-beta primer mix. TCRdb reprocessed the public reads (quality trimming at Q25 with fastp, clone calling with MiXCR) and kept in-frame beta chains. Each record represents a unique CDR3 protein, reported with the most common genes and DNA among its rows. Counted in this sample were about 1.8 million distinct CDR3 sequences; just under 50% of them appeared once. The top ten hold around 2.1% of the sample. What was sequenced was blood. The source is a woman aged 40 to 50 in good health.

The V call is TRBV11-2, the J call TRBJ2-7; D not certain. This CDR3 comprises 14 residues. In germline, CDR1 is SGHAT, CDR2 FQNNGV. Trimming shortened V by 5 bases and J by 0 bases, and 11 bases separated the two germline ends. The CDR3 DNA reads as TGTGCCAGCAGCCAGCGACGGTACTCCTACGAGCAGTACTTC. Its translation: CASSQRRYSYEQYF.

This clonotype was seen only a few times. The J gene is TRBJ1-2, the V gene TRBV7-9; D remains unclear. Between the trimmed V and J ends, which lost 3 bases and 8 bases, there was a span of 7 bases. CDR1 is SEHNR, CDR2 FQNEAQ, per germline (reference sequence). There are 11 residues in the CDR3. CDR3 sequence (DNA): TGTGCCAGCAGCTTGGAGGAAGGCTACACCTTC. Protein sequence: CASSLEEGYTF.

V and J are TRBV7-2 and TRBJ1-6; no clear D gene. Trimming cost V 3 bases and J 10 bases, with 10 bases left between them. This CDR3 comprises 13 residues. Germline V gene sequence: CDR1 SGHTA, CDR2 FQGNSA. In DNA, the CDR3 is TGTGCCAGCAGCTTGGGAAGAGGATCACCCCTCCACTTT. Translated: CASSLGRGSPLHF.

This clonotype was detected only a few times. This chain joins TRBV6-6 and TRBJ2-1, with D perhaps matching TRBD1 (6 bases). Germline loops: CDR1 MNHNY, CDR2 SVGAGI (reference sequence). The CDR3 runs 15 residues. Trimming pared 6 bases from V and 4 bases from J, leaving 16 bases between. CDR3 in DNA: TGTGCCAGCAGCCCTGGACAGACCCGTTACAATGAGCAGTTCTTC. The encoded protein is CASSPGQTRYNEQFF.

The gene calls are TRBV27 and TRBJ2-7, with D possibly TRBD2 on 7 matching bases. Matching the DNA end better, TRBJ2-5 makes the J call doubtful. Germline V gene data show CDR1 as MNHEY and CDR2 as SMNVEV (reference sequence). The CDR3 length is 14 residues. Here the CDR3 reads CASPLGGGGETQYF. The CDR3 coding sequence is TGTGCCAGTCCTCTGGGAGGGGGAGGGGAGACCCAGTACTTC.

This rearrangement joins TRBV10-3 to TRBJ1-2, with D perhaps matching TRBD1 (5 bases). The CDR3 runs 12 residues. Germline assignment: CDR1 ENHRY and CDR2 SYGVKD. V was trimmed by 8 bases and J by 6 bases, leaving 13 bases between them. The CDR3, as DNA: TGTGCCATCCGGCAGGGAGGTGATGGCTACACCTTC. Translation: CAIRQGGDGYTF.

The gene calls are TRBV9 and TRBJ2-3, with TRBD2 identical over 8 bases. V trimming: 1 base; J trimming: 0 bases; junction bases outside the gene matches: 7. Germline CDR1 reads SGDLS; CDR2 reads YYNGEE. CDR3 size: 17 residues. CDR3 loop: CASSVFGGATSTDTQYF. The CDR3 DNA sequence: TGTGCCAGCAGCGTATTCGGGGGGGCCACTAGCACAGATACGCAGTATTTT.

J is TRBJ1-1 and V is TRBV5-1; D is perhaps TRBD1 (5 bases). The CDR3 is 16 amino acids. Germline CDR1 reads SGHRS; CDR2 reads YFSETQ. The V gene lost 4 bases and the J gene lost 0 bases, with 16 bases spanning the gap. This chain's CDR3 is CASSLTGTLLNTEAFF. The CDR3 region has the DNA TGCGCCAGCAGCCTAACCGGGACCCTATTGAACACTGAAGCTTTCTTT.

This clonotype has only a few counts. The chain has TRBV13 and TRBJ2-3; D possibly corresponds to TRBD2 (5 bases). Trimming removed 6 bases at V and 3 bases at J, with 22 bases between. Per germline, CDR1 PRHDT and CDR2 FYEKMQ (reference sequence). This CDR3 comprises 17 residues. CDR3: CASRSRGMPGRTDTQYF. CDR3 bases: TGTGCCAGCAGATCCAGAGGGATGCCCGGTCGGACAGATACGCAGTATTTT.

The chain uses TRBV27 and TRBJ1-6, with 9 bases aligning to TRBD1. With V trimmed by 5 bases and J by 5 bases, 10 bases remained unmatched. The length of the CDR3 is 17 residues. CDR1 is MNHEY and CDR2 is SMNVEV in the germline V gene (reference sequence). The chain's CDR3 is CASSRNRGTGNNSPLHF. The CDR3 DNA reads TGTGCCAGCAGTCGTAACCGTGGGACAGGGAATAATTCACCCCTCCACTTT.

The V gene is TRBV7-9, the J gene TRBJ2-5; 8 bases match TRBD2. The CDR3 consists of 14 residues. Germline-derived CDR1 and CDR2 are SEHNR and FQNEAQ (reference sequence). The V segment lost 2 bases and the J segment 11 bases; nucleotides outside the gene matches: 10. DNA of the CDR3: TGTGCCAGCAGCTTATCCGGGGGGGGGAATGAGCAGTACTTC. Protein sequence: CASSLSGGGNEQYF.

This clonotype was recorded once. V and J are TRBV6-6 and TRBJ1-5; D perhaps matches TRBD1 (5 bases). Germline CDR1 is MNHNY and CDR2 is SVGAGI (reference sequence). The CDR3 contains 12 residues. This CDR3 is CAIGGIVQPQHF. In DNA, the CDR3 is TGTGCGATTGGGGGAATAGTTCAGCCCCAGCATTTT.

The rearrangement links TRBV18 to TRBJ2-3, with 14 bases matching TRBD2. The CDR3 consists of 16 residues. The V gene end was trimmed by 6 bases and the J gene end by 5 bases; junction bases not matched to a gene: 7. Germline V gene lookup returns CDR1 KGHSH and CDR2 LQKENI. The DNA of the CDR3 is TGTGCCAGCTCCCCAATCGGACTAGCGGGGGGAGATACGCAGTATTTT. Protein sequence: CASSPIGLAGGDTQYF.